This TCR beta chain was recovered during a study of shared clonotypes between healthy human individuals. General study findings and limits: Sorted-subset sequencing was shown by rarefaction to be incomplete despite large depth. Naive subsets usually exceeded memory subsets in estimated richness.

As concerns this clone: Its antigen is not known.

This CDR3 has 16 residues. The ends were cut back, 4 bases at V and 1 base at J, with 14 bases in the middle. Germline V CDR1 and CDR2: SGHTA, FQGNSA. Profiled with immunoSEQ multiplex PCR; TCRdb holds only in-frame clones, not every one. Of under 2,500,000 clones listed, approximately 96% are singletons. Investigators divided CD4+ cells into CD45RA+ naive and CD45RA-negative memory subsets. Material for sequencing was naive CD4+ T cells sorted from blood. Stated subset: CD45RA+ positively selected. The sequence came from a man younger than 35 in good health. The chain employs TRBV7-2 and TRBJ1-5, with D maybe TRBD1 (6 bases). CDR3 in amino acids: CASSSPVGASNQPQHF. In DNA form, the CDR3 reads TGTGCCAGCAGCTCCCCGGTGGGGGCAAGCAATCAGCCCCAGCATTTT.